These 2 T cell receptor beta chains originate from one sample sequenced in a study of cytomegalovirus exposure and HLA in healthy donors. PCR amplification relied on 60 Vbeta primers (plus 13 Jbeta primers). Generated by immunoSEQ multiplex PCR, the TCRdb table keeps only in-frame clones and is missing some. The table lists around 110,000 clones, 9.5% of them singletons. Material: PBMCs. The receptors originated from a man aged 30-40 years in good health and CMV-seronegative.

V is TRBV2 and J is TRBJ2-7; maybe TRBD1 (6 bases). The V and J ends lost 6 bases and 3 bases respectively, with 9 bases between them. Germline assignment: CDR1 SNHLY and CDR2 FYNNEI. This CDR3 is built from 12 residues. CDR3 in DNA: TGTGCCAGCAGCCTACAGGGCTACGAGCAGTACTTC. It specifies CASSLQGYEQYF.

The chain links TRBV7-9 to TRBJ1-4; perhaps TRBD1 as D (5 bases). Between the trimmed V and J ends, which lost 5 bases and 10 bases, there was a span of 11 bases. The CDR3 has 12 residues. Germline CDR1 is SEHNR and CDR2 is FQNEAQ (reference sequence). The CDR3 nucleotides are TGTGCCAGCAGCCCAGGCGGGGGAAAACTGTTTTTT. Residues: CASSPGGGKLFF.